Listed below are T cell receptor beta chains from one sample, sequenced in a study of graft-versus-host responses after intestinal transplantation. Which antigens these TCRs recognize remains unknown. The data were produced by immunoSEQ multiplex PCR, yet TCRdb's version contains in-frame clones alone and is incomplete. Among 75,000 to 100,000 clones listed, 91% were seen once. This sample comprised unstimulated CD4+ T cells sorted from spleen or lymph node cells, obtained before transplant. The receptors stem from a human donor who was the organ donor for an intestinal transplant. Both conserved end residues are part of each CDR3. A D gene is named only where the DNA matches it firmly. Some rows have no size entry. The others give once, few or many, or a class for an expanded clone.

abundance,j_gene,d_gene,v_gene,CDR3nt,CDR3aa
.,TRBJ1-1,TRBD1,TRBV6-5,TGTGCCAGCAGCAAGACAGGGGGTATGCGCACTGAAGCTTTCTTT,CASSKTGGMRTEAFF
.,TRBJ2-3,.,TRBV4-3,TGCGCCAGCAGCCAACTCCGGGCAGGGGCGTATACGCAGTATTTT,CASSQLRAGAYTQYF
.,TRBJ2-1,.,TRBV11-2,TGTGCCAGCAGCTTAGATCTTCGGGATGGGCAGTTCTTC,CASSLDLRDGQFF
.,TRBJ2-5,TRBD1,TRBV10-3,TGTGCCACGGACTCCGGGACAGTAAAGACCCAGTACTTC,CATDSGTVKTQYF
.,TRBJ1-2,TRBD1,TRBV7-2,TGTGCCAGCAGCCGGCGGGACAGGCCGGAGTATGGCTACACCTTC,CASSRRDRPEYGYTF
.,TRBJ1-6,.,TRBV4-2,TGTGCCAGCAGCCAAGATGGAGCAGGGATGAATTCACCCCTCCACTTT,CASSQDGAGMNSPLHF
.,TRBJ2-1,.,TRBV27,TGTGCCAGCAGCCTCGCGGGGGCCTGGTCCTACAATGAGCAGTTCTTC,CASSLAGAWSYNEQFF
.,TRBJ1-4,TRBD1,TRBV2,TGTGCCAGCAGCCGTCGAGACAGGGGTCGGGAAAAACTGTTTTTT,CASSRRDRGREKLFF
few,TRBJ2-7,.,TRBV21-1,TGTGCCAGCAGCGAGACAGGGCACGAGCAGTACTTC,CASSETGHEQYF
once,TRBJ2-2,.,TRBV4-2,TGTGCCAGCAGCCAAGTCGAATTAGCGCCACTAAACACCGGGGAGCTGTTTTTT,CASSQVELAPLNTGELFF
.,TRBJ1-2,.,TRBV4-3,TGCGCCAGCAGCCGCATTAGAAGGGCTGGAGGGTACTATGGCTACACCTTC,CASSRIRRAGGYYGYTF
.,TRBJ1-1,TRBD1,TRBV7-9,TGTGCCAGCAGCTCCGGACAGGCGTTCACTGAAGCTTTCTTT,CASSSGQAFTEAFF
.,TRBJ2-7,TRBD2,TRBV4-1,TGCGCCAGCAGCCGGGGACTAGCGGGGGGGACCAGCTACGAGCAGTACTTC,CASSRGLAGGTSYEQYF
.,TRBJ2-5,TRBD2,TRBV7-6,TGTGCCAGCGCCCCCCGGGGGGGCAAAGAGACCCAGTACTTC,CASAPRGGKETQYF
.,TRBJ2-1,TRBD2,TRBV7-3,TGTGCCAGCAGCTTGGCCGGGACTAGCGGGGGAAGTGAGCAGTTCTTC,CASSLAGTSGGSEQFF
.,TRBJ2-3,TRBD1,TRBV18,TGTGCCAGCTCACCAGTCGGACAGGGCACAGATACGCAGTATTTT,CASSPVGQGTDTQYF
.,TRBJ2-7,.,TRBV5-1,TGCGCCAGCAGCCTCCGGGACACTGGCGCCGAGCAGTACTTC,CASSLRDTGAEQYF
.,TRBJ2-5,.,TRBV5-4,TGTGCCAGCAGTCCGGGGGCGGGGGTTCTGGAGACCCAGTACTTC,CASSPGAGVLETQYF
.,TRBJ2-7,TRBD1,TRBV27,TGTGCCAGCAGTCGACAGGGGGCGACCTACGAGCAGTACTTC,CASSRQGATYEQYF
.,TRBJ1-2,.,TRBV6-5,TGTGCCAGCAGTTACGACGGGGTGAGCTTTGGTGGCTACACCTTC,CASSYDGVSFGGYTF
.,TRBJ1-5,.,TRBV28,TGTGCCAGCAGTTTACAGACCGGGTTGGTTTATGATCAGCCCCAGCATTTT,CASSLQTGLVYDQPQHF
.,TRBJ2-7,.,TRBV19,TGTGCCAGTCGGCTGGGGCCATACTCCTACGAGCAGTACTTC,CASRLGPYSYEQYF
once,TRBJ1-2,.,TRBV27,TGTGCCAGCAGTTTCAGGCCCCAGGCTTATGGCTACACCTTC,CASSFRPQAYGYTF
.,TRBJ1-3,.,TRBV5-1,TGCGCCAGCAGCTTCTCCATAGACGGGGGAAACACCATATATTTT,CASSFSIDGGNTIYF
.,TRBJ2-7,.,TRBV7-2,TGTGCCAGCAGCTTAGGTAACTCCTACGAGCAGTACTTC,CASSLGNSYEQYF
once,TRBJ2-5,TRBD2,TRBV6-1,TGTGCCAGCAGTGACCTAGCGGGGGGGCCGGTGGAGGAGACCCAGTACTTC,CASSDLAGGPVEETQYF
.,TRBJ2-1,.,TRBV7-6,TGTGCCAGCAGCTTGAGAGGGGGGGGATACAATGAGCAGTTCTTC,CASSLRGGGYNEQFF
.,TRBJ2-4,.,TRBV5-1,TGCGCCAGCAGCTTGGCCTCAGGGGTCAAAAACATTCAGTACTTC,CASSLASGVKNIQYF
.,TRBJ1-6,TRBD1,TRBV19,TGTGCCAGTAGTATCCGTCAAGGGACAGGTAATTCACCCCTCCACTTT,CASSIRQGTGNSPLHF
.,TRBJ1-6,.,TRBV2,TGTGCCAGCAGCGGACGGAGGGATTCACCCCTCCACTTT,CASSGRRDSPLHF
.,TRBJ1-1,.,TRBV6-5,TGTGCCAGCAGTTACCTCGGGGGGGACACTGAAGCTTTCTTT,CASSYLGGDTEAFF
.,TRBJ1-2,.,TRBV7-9,TGTGCCAGCAGCTTAGCGAATTTCCGAGGTGGCTACACCTTC,CASSLANFRGGYTF
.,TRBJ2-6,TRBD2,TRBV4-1,TGCGCCAGCAGCCAAGATGGGGGGAGGGTCACTGGGGCCAACGTCCTGACTTTC,CASSQDGGRVTGANVLTF
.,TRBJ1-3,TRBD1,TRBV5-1,TGCGCCAGCAGCTCAGGGGGTGGAAACACCATATATTTT,CASSSGGGNTIYF
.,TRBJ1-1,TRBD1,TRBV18,TGTGCCAGCTCACCACTAATATGGGACAGTCTACTGAACACTGAAGCTTTCTTT,CASSPLIWDSLLNTEAFF
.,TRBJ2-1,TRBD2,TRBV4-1,TGCGCCAGCAGCCAACTAGCGGGGATCAAAAATGAGCAGTTCTTC,CASSQLAGIKNEQFF
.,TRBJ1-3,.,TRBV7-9,TGTGCCAGCAGCTTAGGCAGGGGATATGGAAACACCATATATTTT,CASSLGRGYGNTIYF
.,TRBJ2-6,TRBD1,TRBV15,TGTGCCACCAGCAGAGATCCGTGGGGACAGGGGCTACTCTCTGGGGCCAACGTCCTGACTTTC,CATSRDPWGQGLLSGANVLTF
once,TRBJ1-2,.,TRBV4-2,TGTGCCAGCAGCCACCAGGACACCTATGGCTACACCTTC,CASSHQDTYGYTF
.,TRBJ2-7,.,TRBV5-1,TGCGCCAGCAGCTTGCCCTCAGGGGCCTACGAGCAGTACTTC,CASSLPSGAYEQYF
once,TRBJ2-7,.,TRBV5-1,TGCGCCAGCAGCTACGGGACAACCAGCGAGCAGTACTTC,CASSYGTTSEQYF
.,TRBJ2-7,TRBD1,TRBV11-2,TGTGCCAGCAGCCCTGGTACAGGGGGCTCCCTCTACGAGCAGTACTTC,CASSPGTGGSLYEQYF